The next 2 T cell receptor beta chains were all read from a single sample in a study of lymphopenia after photon versus proton radiotherapy. Sequencing was performed with immunoSEQ multiplex PCR; in TCRdb, only in-frame clones are kept and a portion is missing. The sample has 20,000 to 25,000 clones, roughly 85% seen once. Sequenced here: peripheral blood, sampled from a patient treated with photon-based radiotherapy. These receptors were collected from a man aged 55-75 years with pancreatic cancer.

The V call is TRBV6-1, the J call TRBJ2-7; 12 positions match TRBD1. The trim removed 7 bases at V and 3 bases at J, leaving 7 bases unmatched. There are 15 residues in the CDR3. Germline CDR1 reads MNHNS; CDR2 reads SASEGT. The CDR3 bases are TGTGCCAGCACCCCGGGACAGGGGGCGTTCTACGAGCAGTACTTC. This codes for CASTPGQGAFYEQYF.

The rearrangement joins TRBV9 to TRBJ1-1, with TRBD1 identical over 7 bases. CDR3 length: 15 amino acids. With 2 bases clipped from V and 1 base from J, the junction kept 5 bases outside the gene matches. Germline CDR1 SGDLS, CDR2 YYNGEE. CDR3 nucleotide sequence: TGTGCCAGCAGCGTGGCAGGGGGTCCGAACACTGAAGCTTTCTTT. Translation: CASSVAGGPNTEAFF.